Listed below are T cell receptor beta chains from one sample, sequenced in a study of CD8 T cells in ankylosing spondylitis. Using its own MiXCR run on the 5' RACE reads, TCRdb lists one record per CDR3 protein. In the table there are around 250,000 distinct CDR3 sequences, around a tenth of which are singletons. Sequencing was done on a sample of blood, either unsorted or a sorted T cell fraction (not recorded which). The receptor set was obtained from a male donor with ankylosing spondylitis or in good health (not recorded which). Both conserved end residues are part of each CDR3. D genes are given only for firm matches. Size tells how often a clone was seen (once, few, many) or the class of an expanded clone, and some rows leave it out.

d_call	v_call	clone_size	j_call	cdr3_nt	cdr3_aa
TRBD2	TRBV20-1	many	TRBJ2-5	TGCAGTGCTCGCGGACTAGCGGGGCACCAAGAGACCCAGTACTTC	CSARGLAGHQETQYF
NA	TRBV6-6	many	TRBJ2-2	TGTGCCAGCAGTTACCTCGGGGAGCTGTTTTTT	CASSYLGELFF
TRBD1	TRBV20-1	many	TRBJ2-7	TGCAGTGCTAACCGACCACGCCGGGACAGGGGGTACGAGCAGTACTTC	CSANRPRRDRGYEQYF
NA	TRBV6-5	few	TRBJ1-2	TGTGCCAGCACCCGATTGGGCTATGGCTACACCTTC	CASTRLGYGYTF
NA	TRBV5-1	NA	TRBJ2-1	TGCGCCAGACCTAAGGGGGGCTCTACGCGAAATGAGCAGTTCTTC	CARPKGGSTRNEQFF
NA	TRBV7-8	many	TRBJ2-2	TGTGCCAGCAGCCGCCTAGGTAACACCGGGGAGCTGTTTTTT	CASSRLGNTGELFF
TRBD2	TRBV3-1	NA	TRBJ2-1	TGTGCCAGCAGCCCAGGGACTAGCGGGAGTTTTAATGAGCAGTTCTTC	CASSPGTSGSFNEQFF
NA	TRBV12-3/TRBV12-4	many	TRBJ2-5	TGTGCCAGCAGTTTCAGGGGGGGGGAGACCCAGTACTTC	CASSFRGGETQYF
NA	TRBV27	many	TRBJ1-2	TGTGCCAGCAGCAGACAGGCCTACTATGGCTACACCTTC	CASSRQAYYGYTF
TRBD2	TRBV5-1	many	TRBJ2-1	TGCGCCAGCAGCTTGAGGGTTAGCGGGGGAAATGAGCAGTTCTTC	CASSLRVSGGNEQFF
TRBD1	TRBV20-1	many	TRBJ2-2	TGCAGTGCTAGAGAACAGGGGACCGGGGAGCTGTTTTTT	CSAREQGTGELFF
NA	TRBV7-9	few	TRBJ2-4	TGTGCCAGCAGCTTCTTGGCGGACGGGGCCAAAAACATTCAGTACTTC	CASSFLADGAKNIQYF
NA	TRBV20-1	many	TRBJ2-5	TGCAGTGCCAAACCCTCGTACTTC	CSAKPSYF
TRBD2	TRBV6-1	many	TRBJ2-3	TGTGCCAGCTCCGCGGGGGATCCCACAGATACGCAGTATTTT	CASSAGDPTDTQYF
TRBD2	TRBV5-1	few	TRBJ2-1	TGCGCCAGCTTAACTGGACTAGCGGGGTCCAGCTCCTACAATGAGCAGTTCTTC	CASLTGLAGSSSYNEQFF
NA	TRBV5-1	few	TRBJ1-6	TGCGCCAGCAGCTGGGAGGGCTATAATTCACCCCTCCACTTT	CASSWEGYNSPLHF
NA	TRBV20-1	NA	TRBJ2-7	TGCAGTGCTAGGGAGCCCGAAAGAGGCGCCTACGAGCAGTACTTC	CSAREPERGAYEQYF
TRBD2	TRBV11-2	many	TRBJ2-3	TGTGCCAGCAGCCGCATAGCGGGAAAGAGAACAGATACGCAGTATTTT	CASSRIAGKRTDTQYF
TRBD2	TRBV5-5	NA	TRBJ2-3	TGTGCCAGCAGCTCCCGGGGGGGCCTGGGAGATACGCAGTATTTT	CASSSRGGLGDTQYF
NA	TRBV7-9	NA	TRBJ1-1	TGTGCCAGCAGCTCCTTATACGACACTGAAGCTTTCTTT	CASSSLYDTEAFF
NA	TRBV4-1	many	TRBJ1-1	TGCGCCAGCAGCCAAGCCTTTCGGAGGGAAAACACTGAAGCTTTCTTT	CASSQAFRRENTEAFF
NA	TRBV28	many	TRBJ1-2	TGTGCCAGCAGTCCGCTCGCAACCACACCCAATTATGGCTACACCTTC	CASSPLATTPNYGYTF
NA	TRBV2	NA	TRBJ2-1	TGTGCCAGCAGACCTAGCGTCAATGAGCAGTTCTTC	CASRPSVNEQFF
NA	TRBV3-1	few	TRBJ1-3	TGTGCCAGCAGCCAAGATCTGATTTCCTCTGGAAACACCATATATTTT	CASSQDLISSGNTIYF
NA	TRBV4-1	NA	TRBJ1-2	TGCGCCAGCAATCAAGGACTGGGCGACTATGGCTACACCTTC	CASNQGLGDYGYTF
NA	TRBV19	many	TRBJ1-6	TGTGCCAGTAGTACCCGTCAGAGGGCTAATGATTCACCCCTCCACTTT	CASSTRQRANDSPLHF
TRBD2	TRBV28	once	TRBJ2-1	TGTGCCAGCACCCCTCAACGTCGGGCTAGCGGGAGGTTGAATGAGCAGTTCTTC	CASTPQRRASGRLNEQFF
NA	TRBV12-3/TRBV12-4	many	TRBJ1-5	TGTGCCAGCAGTCGCGACGGGGGAAGCAATCAGCCCCAGCATTTT	CASSRDGGSNQPQHF
NA	TRBV20-1	few	TRBJ1-4	TGCAGTGCTAGAAGGCAGGGTCAAGAAAAACTGTTTTTT	CSARRQGQEKLFF
NA	TRBV12-3/TRBV12-4	many	TRBJ1-2	TGTGCCAGCAGTTTTTTGGACACAAGAGCCTATGGCTACACCTTC	CASSFLDTRAYGYTF
NA	TRBV7-9	many	TRBJ2-1	TGTGCCAGCAGCTTGCAGGGTTTGAATGAGCAGTTCTTC	CASSLQGLNEQFF
NA	TRBV18	few	TRBJ1-3	TGTGCCAGCTCACTCCTCTCAAGCGGAAACACCATATATTTT	CASSLLSSGNTIYF
NA	TRBV20-1	many	TRBJ1-2	TGCAGTGCTAGGGCCCCGGGAGGGGGCTACACCTTC	CSARAPGGGYTF
NA	TRBV3-1	many	TRBJ1-1	TGTGCCAGCAGCCATGCTAACACTGAAGCTTTCTTT	CASSHANTEAFF
NA	TRBV15	many	TRBJ2-7	TGTGCCACCAGCAGAGACGTGACGGCGGCGTACGAGCAGTACTTC	CATSRDVTAAYEQYF
NA	TRBV29-1	NA	TRBJ1-1	TGCAGCGCCGGTGGGGCGGAAGTTGTTGAAGCTTTCTTT	CSAGGAEVVEAFF
NA	TRBV7-6	many	TRBJ2-3	TGTGCCAGCAGCTTCACCACCGGTTTTAGAGATACGCAGTATTTT	CASSFTTGFRDTQYF